This T cell receptor beta chain originates from a study of CD8 T cells in Susac syndrome. Controls were healthy donors chosen to match patients in age and sex. Negative isolation yielded CD8+ and CD4+ T cells; FACS enriched TEMRA cells. Roughly 0.45 to 1 ug RNA was reverse transcribed with random hexamers. Multiplex PCR with immunoSEQ amplified the TCR beta CDR3 across 54 Vbeta and 13 Jbeta. TCRdb reprocessed the immunoSEQ multiplex PCR reads via MiXCR and lists one record per CDR3 protein. The table records approximately 160,000 distinct CDR3 sequences, 90% to 95% of them present only once. Trimming removed 1 base from V and 8 bases from J; junction bases left unmatched: 3. This CDR3 spans 14 amino acids. Germline loops: CDR1 LGHDT, CDR2 YNNKEL (reference sequence).

The V and J genes are TRBV3-1 and TRBJ2-1; 9 bases agree with TRBD1. This TCR derives from a human donor in good health. The sequenced sample was CD4+ T cells from PBMCs. As DNA, the CDR3 is TGTGCCAGCAGCCAAGGGACAGGGGAAGATGAGCAGTTCTTC. Amino acid sequence: CASSQGTGEDEQFF.